This entry lists 27 T cell receptor beta chains sequenced from one sample in a study of tumor and adjacent non-tumor tissue in lung cancer. No cell sorting was done before RNA was extracted from the tissue. Three rounds of nested PCR, following a modified ARM-PCR protocol, produced the TCRbeta library. One entry per CDR3 protein results from TCRdb running MiXCR on the multiplex PCR reads. The sample records 75,000 to 80,000 distinct CDR3 sequences, around 85% being singletons. The sample consisted of lung tumor tissue. These receptors originate from a woman between 45 and 65 years old with non-small cell lung cancer.

In nucleotides, the CDR3 is TGTGCCAGCAGCTTAGTTGGGGGTCGCACTGAAGCTTTCTTT. It yields the protein CASSLVGGRTEAFF. J is TRBJ1-1 and V is TRBV7-9; possibly TRBD1 for D (5 bases). Trimming removed 1 base at V and 4 bases at J, with 10 bases between. Germline V gene lookup returns CDR1 SEHNR and CDR2 FQNEAQ (reference sequence). This CDR3 spans 14 amino acids.

In regard to this clonotype: This may be a read error: a much more frequent sequence differs by one nucleotide. The chain recombines TRBV7-9 with TRBJ2-1, with 13 nucleotides matching TRBD2. J was trimmed by 3 bases and V by 5 bases; bases with no gene match: 7. Germline lookup yields CDR1 SEHNR and CDR2 FQNEAQ (reference sequence). The CDR3 contains 17 residues. CDR3: CASSEGLAGLVYNEQFF. The CDR3 DNA is TGTGCCAGCAGCGAGGGACTAGCGGGATTAGTCTACAATGAGCAGTTCTTC.

As regards this clonotype: This likely comes from a read error, as the CDR3 has no conserved phenylalanine or tryptophan at its end. The limits of the CDR3 on the DNA are not certain, so only TCRdb's listed CDR3 is given. This chain joins TRBV29-1 and TRBJ2-5; the DNA was not used to check the table's D call, TRBD1. CDR1 SQVTM and CDR2 ANQGSEA come from the germline V gene. The CDR3 is 14 residues long, counting both termini. The CDR3 region is CSVVVGGDWETKYL.

J is TRBJ2-1 and V is TRBV20-1; the match to TRBD1 covers 8 bases. The trim removed 5 bases at V and 10 bases at J, leaving 13 bases unmatched. Germline V gene data show CDR1 as DFQATT and CDR2 as SNEGSKA (reference sequence). This CDR3 comprises 14 residues. In DNA, the CDR3 is TGCAGTGCTCCCGGGGCAGGGGGCGTATGCGAGCAGTTCTTC. Translated, it gives CSAPGAGGVCEQFF.

As regards this clonotype: The germline gene is not matched at one end of the junction; a read error may be the cause. This chain connects TRBV6-2 or TRBV6-3 to TRBJ2-7; D remains ambiguous. The CDR3 is 13 residues long. CDR1 is MNHEY, CDR2 SVGEGT, per germline. The CDR3 protein is CASTPDNTHEQYF. For the CDR3, the DNA is TGTGCCAGCACCCCTGATAATACCCACGAACAGTACTTC.

Concerning this clonotype itself: It is likely a read error, because the conserved phenylalanine at the end of the CDR3 is missing. The chain links TRBV29-1 to TRBJ2-1; possibly TRBD1 for D (5 bases). V was pared by 5 bases and J by 6 bases, with 17 bases between. Looked up from germline, CDR1 is SQVTM and CDR2 is ANQGSEA. The CDR3 is 14 residues long. CDR3 nucleotide sequence: TGCAGCGTTATGGGGTGGGGCTTCCCCAATGAGCAGTTCCTC. This codes for CSVMGWGFPNEQFL.

With respect to this clonotype: The junction differs from germline at one of its ends, possibly a read error. The chain has TRBV11-2 and TRBJ2-1; tentative D call: TRBD2 (5 bases). Germline CDR1 SGHAT, CDR2 FQNNGV. The CDR3 contains 15 residues. The CDR3 nucleotides are TGTGCCAGCAGCTCTATAGCAGGAGGAGACAATGGGCAGTTCTTC. Translating gives CASSSIAGGDNGQFF.

To note about this clonotype: Relative to the germline gene, one junction end is altered; a read error may explain this. The V gene is TRBV11-3, the J gene TRBJ2-1; the match to TRBD2 covers 8 bases. Germline lookup yields CDR1 SGHNT and CDR2 YENEEA. This CDR3 spans 16 amino acids. CDR3 sequence: CASSTRSGSSYDEQFF. The CDR3 bases are TGTGCCAGCAGTACCCGGAGCGGGAGTTCCTACGATGAGCAGTTCTTC.

Of note for this clonotype: The CDR3 carries no conserved terminal phenylalanine or tryptophan, so it likely arises from a read error. The chain links TRBV4-3 to TRBJ2-7; a possible D gene is TRBD1 (6 bases). The germline V and J ends were trimmed by 2 bases and 2 bases, with 10 bases remaining between them. The CDR3 loop spans 14 amino acids. Germline CDR1 and CDR2: LGHNA and YSLEER. The CDR3 protein is CASSQTDRTYEQYL. The CDR3, as DNA: TGCGCCAGCAGCCAAACGGACAGAACCTACGAGCAGTACTTA.

This clonotype was observed once. The chain recombines TRBV6-1 with TRBJ2-1, with 9 bases lining up with TRBD2. Trimming took 0 bases from V and 15 from J; bases not matched to a gene: 18. Germline V gene data show CDR1 as MNHNS and CDR2 as SASEGT. This CDR3 spans 17 amino acids. The CDR3 region is CASSEAQLGLAGGRTFF. The CDR3 DNA is TGTGCCAGCAGTGAAGCCCAACTGGGACTTGCGGGAGGGAGGACGTTCTTC.

As to this clonotype: A junction boundary mismatches the germline segment, possibly from a read error. The chain couples TRBV20-1 to TRBJ1-4, with 8 nucleotides matching TRBD1. The germline CDR1 and CDR2 sequences are DFQATT and SNEGSKA (reference sequence). The CDR3 has 12 residues. CDR3 sequence: CCAGQGAFTLFF. In DNA, the CDR3 is TGCTGTGCTGGGCAGGGGGCATTCACCCTGTTTTTT.

Concerning this clonotype: Sequence at one end of the junction differs from germline and may be a read error. The chain couples TRBV6-5 to TRBJ1-6, with 10 bases lining up with TRBD1. The germline CDR1 and CDR2 sequences are MNHEY and SVGAGI. CDR3 length equals 13 residues. This CDR3 reads CASRGTGDSHLHF. The CDR3 nucleotides are TGTGCCAGTAGAGGGACAGGGGATTCACACCTCCACTTT.

Worth noting for this clonotype: At one end, the junction sequence differs from germline, possibly due to a read error. The chain uses TRBV6-5 and TRBJ2-6, with D unclear. CDR1 is MNHEY, CDR2 SVGAGI, per germline. The CDR3 consists of 17 residues. The CDR3 DNA sequence: TGTGCAAGCAGTTACTCAAACAAGTTCTCTGGGGCCAACGTCCTGACTTTC. This encodes CASSYSNKFSGANVLTF.

As for this clonotype: Since a much larger clone is just one base distant, this may be a read error. The chain has TRBV19 and TRBJ1-6; TRBD1 might be the D (5 bases). Germline V gene data show CDR1 as LNHDA and CDR2 as SQIVND (reference sequence). The CDR3 spans 13 residues. CDR3: CVSSGGFSSPLHF. The CDR3 DNA follows: TGTGTCAGTAGTGGGGGATTTAGTTCACCCCTCCACTTT.

This clonotype was recorded only once. The chain joins TRBV28 to TRBJ2-1, with D possibly matching TRBD2 (6 bases). The CDR3 totals 15 residues. Germline V gives CDR1 MDHEN, CDR2 SYDVKM. With 6 bases removed from V and 5 bases from J, the gap between germline ends came to 17 bases. CDR3 residues: CASSLPGSGDNEQFF. For the CDR3, the DNA is TGTGCCAGCAGCCTCCCCGGGAGTGGGGACAATGAGCAGTTCTTC.

This clonotype was seen once. This sequence may be a read error, since a much larger clone differs from it by one base. The chain combines TRBV28 with TRBJ2-4; no definite D call. Per germline, CDR1 MDHEN and CDR2 SYDVKM. The CDR3 spans 12 residues. V lost 2 bases to trimming and J lost 6 bases, with 5 bases between them. The CDR3 sequence is CASSLESNIQYF. CDR3 nucleotides: TGTGCCAGCAGTTTAGAGTCAAACATTCAGTACTTC.

About this clonotype: Sequence at one end of the junction differs from germline and may be a read error. V gene TRBV20-1 combines with J gene TRBJ2-5; maybe TRBD1 (6 bases). Looked up from germline, CDR1 is DFQATT and CDR2 is SNEGSKA (reference sequence). CDR3 length equals 13 residues. The CDR3 coding sequence is TGCAGTGCATCAACAGGGAACCGAGGGACCCGGTACTTC. Its protein is CSASTGNRGTRYF.

Regarding this clonotype: One end of the junction fails to match germline, which may point to a read error. The chain carries TRBV4-1 and TRBJ2-7; tentatively, D is TRBD2 (6 bases). The CDR3 is 15 amino acids. Germline V CDR1 and CDR2: MGHRA, YSYEKL. The CDR3 loop reads CVSSQDRSGGYEQYF. The DNA of the CDR3 is TGCGTCAGCAGTCAAGATCGGTCCGGGGGCTACGAGCAGTACTTC.

The V gene is TRBV6-1, the J gene TRBJ2-4, with 7 nucleotides matching TRBD1. There are 15 residues in the CDR3. Germline lookup yields CDR1 MNHNS and CDR2 SASEGT. CDR3 loop: CTGSDRVPPPNIQYF. CDR3 bases: TGTACCGGCAGTGACAGGGTTCCTCCGCCAAACATTCAGTACTTC.

In regard to this clonotype: Compared with germline, one end of the junction differs, possibly owing to a read error. The chain links TRBV29-1 to TRBJ2-7; 9 nucleotides match TRBD2. This CDR3 has 15 residues. CDR1 is SQVTM, CDR2 ANQGSEA, per germline. This CDR3 is CNVANAGTSSYERYF. CDR3 sequence (DNA): TGCAACGTTGCTAACGCCGGGACTAGCTCCTACGAGCGGTACTTC.

Comments on this clonotype: The germline gene is not matched at one end of the junction; a read error may be the cause. The CDR3 DNA follows: TGTGCCAGCACCCACTGGGACAGTTCCTACGAGCACTACTTC. This sequence encodes CASTHWDSSYEHYF. The V and J genes are TRBV11-1 and TRBJ2-7; 7 bases are a match to TRBD1. Germline CDR1 reads SGHAT; CDR2 reads FQDESV (reference sequence). This CDR3 is 14 amino acids long.

About this clonotype itself: A read error may produce the germline difference seen at one junction end. This chain joins TRBV20-1 and TRBJ2-1; no definite D call. Per germline, CDR1 DFQATT and CDR2 SNEGSKA (reference sequence). The CDR3 runs 14 residues. The CDR3 nucleotides are TGCAGTGCCCAGACTGGGAACGCCTACAATGAGCACTTCTTC. This gives the protein CSAQTGNAYNEHFF.

In this sample, this clonotype turned up many times. The gene calls are TRBV10-3 and TRBJ2-3; 10 bases are shared with TRBD2. In germline, CDR1 is ENHRY, CDR2 SYGVKD. The trim removed 10 bases at V and 6 bases at J, leaving 19 bases unmatched. This CDR3 is 17 amino acids long. CDR3 nucleotides: TGTGCCACCGCCCGGGGGCTAGCGGGAGTCGAGGCGGATACGCAGTATTTT. This sequence encodes CATARGLAGVEADTQYF.

There are a few counts of this clonotype. V is TRBV29-1 and J is TRBJ2-1, with 11 bases that match TRBD2. Germline CDR1 is SQVTM and CDR2 is ANQGSEA. Trimming removed 7 bases from V and 10 bases from J; junction bases left unmatched: 15. The CDR3 contains 15 residues. The CDR3 is CSGKTSGTWGGEQFF. The DNA for the CDR3 is TGCAGCGGCAAGACTAGCGGGACCTGGGGGGGCGAGCAGTTCTTC.

Remarks on this clonotype: This may stem from a read error, because a much larger clone lies one nucleotide away. J is TRBJ1-6 and V is TRBV6-1; TRBD1 might be the D (5 bases). Germline V gene lookup returns CDR1 MNHNS and CDR2 SASEGT. The CDR3 has 14 residues. DNA of the CDR3: TGTACCAGCGGTGATTGGCAGGGCCATTCACCCCTCCACTTT. This gives the protein CTSGDWQGHSPLHF.

Notes on this clonotype: The conserved closing phenylalanine or tryptophan is absent in this CDR3, likely reflecting a read error. V usage is TRBV20-1 and J usage is TRBJ2-1; 7 bases agree with TRBD1. The CDR3 runs to 16 residues. J lost 9 bases, V lost 0 bases, and 14 bases had no gene match. The germline gives CDR1 DFQATT, CDR2 SNEGSKA (reference sequence). CDR3 in DNA: TGCAGTGCTAGAGATAATCATGGCGACAGGGCAATTGAGCAGTTCCTC. Its protein product is CSARDNHGDRAIEQFL.

As concerns this clonotype: Since the CDR3 does not end with the conserved phenylalanine or tryptophan, this likely comes from a read error. In nucleotides, the CDR3 is TGCAGTGCTACCCCGATTGGGATTCTTGGCGCCGAGGAGCTGTTTCTT. It encodes CSATPIGILGAEELFL. The gene calls are TRBV20-1 and TRBJ2-2, with D hard to call. Trimming took 4 bases from V and 10 from J, leaving 25 bases between them. The CDR3 length is 16 residues. Germline V gene data show CDR1 as DFQATT and CDR2 as SNEGSKA (reference sequence).